A single sample gave rise to the 18 T cell receptor beta chains below, sequenced in a study of human T cells and chemical hapten exposure. As for time point: patch test 3, about 24 weeks after DPC sensitization. As for treatment: therapeutic diphenylcyclopropenone sensitization with weekly scalp DPC. Unfractionated whole blood yielded the extracted total RNA. TCRdb re-called the RACE reads through MiXCR, storing one row per CDR3 protein. Of roughly 39,000 distinct CDR3 sequences in the sample, roughly an eighth were seen once. Material: whole blood, obtained in connection with sensitization to the hapten diphenylcyclopropenone (DPC). Receptors were obtained from a woman in her forties with alopecia areata. Some clones in this sample may be carry-over from other donors' samples.

The chain links TRBV3-1 to TRBJ2-7; D perhaps matches TRBD2 (5 bases). The CDR3 runs 15 residues. V was cut by 4 bases and J by 6 bases, with 19 bases left in between. Germline CDR1 is LGHDT and CDR2 is YNNKEL (reference sequence). CDR3 in amino acids: CASSPKRLLSGEQYF. The DNA of the CDR3 is TGTGCCAGCAGCCCAAAGCGGCTCCTCTCGGGCGAGCAGTACTTC.

This clonotype was detected only a few times. CDR3 amino acids: CASSAQMNTEAFF. The CDR3 bases are TGTGCCAGCAGCGCTCAGATGAACACTGAAGCTTTCTTT. The chain has TRBV14 and TRBJ1-1; D is unclear. In germline, CDR1 is SGHDN, CDR2 FVKESK. The germline V and J ends were trimmed by 5 bases and 0 bases, with 7 bases remaining between them. This CDR3 spans 13 amino acids.

This clonotype showed up many times. The V gene is TRBV6-2 or TRBV6-3, the J gene TRBJ1-5; unclear D gene. CDR3 length: 12 amino acids. Germline V CDR1 and CDR2: MNHEY, SVGEGT. V was pared by 5 bases and J by 7 bases, with 9 bases between. CDR3 region: CASSPTPQPQHF. The CDR3 DNA sequence: TGTGCCAGCAGTCCCACCCCACAGCCCCAGCATTTT.

There are a few counts of this clonotype. The rearrangement joins TRBV28 to TRBJ2-7, with D perhaps TRBD1 (5 bases). From germline, CDR1 is MDHEN and CDR2 SYDVKM. This CDR3 spans 12 amino acids. Trimming shortened V by 6 bases and J by 4 bases, and 10 bases separated the two germline ends. CDR3 in amino acids: CASRSQAYEQYF. CDR3 in DNA: TGTGCCAGCAGGTCACAGGCTTACGAGCAGTACTTC.

The chain joins TRBV12-3 or TRBV12-4 to TRBJ2-3; the match to TRBD1 covers 7 bases. The V gene end was trimmed by 1 base and the J gene end by 4 bases; junction bases not matched to a gene: 5. The CDR3 sequence is 15 residues long. This CDR3 reads CASSLDRQGADTQYF. Here the CDR3 DNA reads TGTGCCAGCAGTTTAGATCGACAGGGAGCAGATACGCAGTATTTT.

This chain uses TRBV5-1 with TRBJ2-7; D is perhaps TRBD1 (6 bases). Trimming shortened V by 6 bases and J by 5 bases, and 18 bases separated the two germline ends. Germline lookup yields CDR1 SGHRS and CDR2 YFSETQ. This CDR3 region has 14 residues. The CDR3 DNA is TGCGCCAGCATGGGTGGACAGAATGAGGACGAGCAGTACTTC. It translates to CASMGGQNEDEQYF.

Many counts were recorded for this clonotype. This chain joins TRBV7-3 and TRBJ2-1, with D possibly TRBD2 on 5 matching bases. This CDR3 has 13 amino acids. The germline V gene has CDR1 SGHTA and CDR2 FQGTGA. Trimming removed 5 bases from V and 5 bases from J, with 10 bases in between. This CDR3 reads CASSLTKDNEQFF. CDR3 in DNA: TGTGCCAGCAGCCTGACTAAAGACAATGAGCAGTTCTTC.

This clonotype was recorded a few times. The chain combines TRBV27 with TRBJ2-7; D is possibly TRBD2 (6 bases). With 6 bases removed from V and 0 bases from J, the gap between germline ends came to 15 bases. The V gene's germline CDR1 is MNHEY and CDR2 SMNVEV (reference sequence). This CDR3 contains 15 residues. In DNA form, the CDR3 reads TGTGCCAGCAGCTACACGGGACTCAACTCCTACGAGCAGTACTTC. It is translated as CASSYTGLNSYEQYF.

This clonotype was recorded at least ten times. This chain uses TRBV12-2 with TRBJ2-4; no check of the table's D call, TRBD2, against the DNA was made. TRBV12-2 is shown as a pseudogene. This CDR3 spans 12 amino acids. In DNA, the CDR3 is TGTGCAAGTCGCTTCGAGGAGGGACTAGAGTACTTC. This gives the protein CASRFEEGLEYF.

CDR3 nucleotide sequence: TGCGCCAGCAGCTTAGCCGGGACAGGGCGTTCACCCCTCCACTTT. Protein product: CASSLAGTGRSPLHF. V gene TRBV5-1 combines with J gene TRBJ1-6, with 9 nucleotides matching TRBD1. The CDR3 length is 15 residues. Germline V lookup: CDR1 SGHRS, CDR2 YFSETQ. J gave up 9 bases and V 2 bases, and 6 bases lay outside the gene matches.

This clonotype was observed many times. The chain has TRBV28 and TRBJ1-5, with a weak D call TRBD1 (5 bases). Germline V gene data show CDR1 as MDHEN and CDR2 as SYDVKM. The germline V and J ends were trimmed by 7 bases and 5 bases, with 21 bases remaining between them. The CDR3 is made up of 16 amino acids. CDR3 amino acids: CASTIGPRTGDQPQHF. In nucleotides, the CDR3 is TGTGCCAGCACCATTGGGCCGCGAACAGGAGATCAGCCCCAGCATTTT.

At least ten counts were recorded for this clonotype. The chain is built from TRBV20-1 and TRBJ1-1; no clear D gene. CDR3 length: 11 amino acids. Trimming stripped 6 bases from V and 2 bases from J, with 7 bases between. The V gene's germline CDR1 is DFQATT and CDR2 SNEGSKA (reference sequence). The chain's CDR3 is CSAVVNTEAFF. The CDR3 region has the DNA TGCAGTGCAGTGGTTAACACTGAAGCTTTCTTT.

The CDR3, as DNA: TGTGCCAGCAGCGCCCAACCGACGGTCCTATATGGCTACACCTTC. Translation: CASSAQPTVLYGYTF. V is TRBV9 and J is TRBJ1-2, with D unresolved. Per the germline V gene, CDR1 is SGDLS and CDR2 is YYNGEE. V was cut by 3 bases and J by 5 bases, with 17 bases left in between. The CDR3 is made up of 15 amino acids.

The rearrangement uses TRBV28 and TRBJ2-3; D not resolved. Germline V gene lookup returns CDR1 MDHEN and CDR2 SYDVKM. The length of the CDR3 is 13 residues. V was trimmed by 7 bases and J by 11 bases, leaving 19 bases between them. The CDR3, as DNA: TGTGCCAGCAACTCACCCGCTACGTATATGCAGTATTTT. Its translation is CASNSPATYMQYF.

This clonotype was recorded at least ten times. The chain has TRBV7-2 and TRBJ1-2, with D unresolved. The V and J ends lost 2 bases and 4 bases respectively, with 8 bases between them. The CDR3 contains 13 residues. Germline V CDR1 and CDR2: SGHTA, FQGNSA. The CDR3 DNA is TGTGCCAGCAGCTTAAAACAGATCTATGGCTACACCTTC. Protein sequence: CASSLKQIYGYTF.

This clonotype came up a few times. The genes are TRBV3-1 and TRBJ1-1; D is uncertain. The CDR3 has 13 amino acids. CDR1 and CDR2 from the germline V gene are LGHDT and YNNKEL (reference sequence). V gave up 5 bases and J gave up 4 bases, with 11 bases separating them. DNA of the CDR3: TGTGCCAGCAGCGAAGCGAGGGCCACTGAAGCTTTCTTT. Its protein is CASSEARATEAFF.

The table lists this clonotype with many counts. V is TRBV6-1 and J is TRBJ2-6; possible D gene TRBD2, 5 bases. The V end was cut by 4 bases, the J end by 0 bases, with 10 bases between. Per germline, CDR1 MNHNS and CDR2 SASEGT. The CDR3 loop spans 16 amino acids. CDR3 region: CASSVGRDSGANVLTF. The CDR3 nucleotides are TGTGCCAGCAGTGTCGGACGGGACTCTGGGGCCAACGTCCTGACTTTC.

This clonotype was detected many times. The chain couples TRBV12-3 or TRBV12-4 to TRBJ2-7, with D maybe TRBD1 (6 bases). The CDR3 is made up of 12 amino acids. Trimming pared 5 bases from V and 4 bases from J, leaving 9 bases between. As DNA, the CDR3 is TGTGCCAGCAGTCCCGGACAGTACGAGCAGTACTTC. Protein: CASSPGQYEQYF.